This T cell receptor beta chain was recovered during a study of PD-L1 blockade in urothelial cancer. TCRdb's copy holds only in-frame clones and misses some; the assay was immunoSEQ multiplex PCR. The repertoire consists of 55,000 to 70,000 clones, with around 84% occurring once and the leading ten covering 2.5% to 3.5%. Patients in the study were battling locally advanced or metastatic urothelial carcinoma. This CDR3 region has 19 residues. With 3 bases clipped from V and 1 base from J, the junction kept 11 bases outside the gene matches. The germline CDR1 and CDR2 sequences are SGDLS and YYNGEE. The sample here was PBMCs, taken around atezolizumab (anti-PD-L1) treatment. The clonotype was recovered from a man aged 50-59 years with urothelial cancer. The V and J genes are TRBV9 and TRBJ2-3; 13 bases agree with TRBD2. The CDR3 nucleotides read TGTGCCAGCAGCGGGTCCGGACTAGCGGGAGTCGGAGGCACAGATACGCAGTATTTT. It translates to CASSGSGLAGVGGTDTQYF.